The clone carrying this T cell receptor beta chain came up a few times. The antigen is not known. This sample was included in a study of vaccination and CD4 T cells after COVID-19. Study context: The stimulating agents, overlapping spike peptides, came from SARS-CoV-2, HCoV-NL63, HCoV-OC43 and HCoV-229E. Study-level findings and limits: Investigators enrolled relatively few convalescent patients and included no early post-infection timepoints.

Treatment given: roughly 10-day PBMC culture with coronavirus spike peptide pools or control peptides (ViraFEST assay). Upon completion of 10 days of culture, CD4+ T cells were isolated via negative selection. The CDR3 is 15 residues long. Germline assignment: CDR1 SGHVS and CDR2 FQNEAQ. The V gene lost 5 bases and the J gene lost 5 bases, with 16 bases spanning the gap. Cultured CD4+ T-cell DNA underwent Oncomine TCR Beta short-read sequencing. In TCRdb, the PCR reads were re-called with MiXCR into one record per CDR3 protein. The table lists approximately 13,000 distinct CDR3 sequences, 55% to 70% of them singletons.

The genes are TRBV7-8 and TRBJ1-3; tentatively, D is TRBD1 (5 bases). The source is a human donor who had recovered from COVID-19. The specimen sequenced was CD4+ T cells from blood, cultured in vitro. CDR3 coding DNA: TGTGCCAGCAGCCGATTAAAAGCGGGGCGAAACACCATATATTTT. Its protein product is CASSRLKAGRNTIYF.